These 2 T cell receptor beta chains originate from one sample sequenced in a study of cytomegalovirus exposure and HLA in healthy donors. PCR employed 60 Vbeta and 13 Jbeta primers. Measured with immunoSEQ multiplex PCR; TCRdb has only the in-frame clones, and not every one. The table records about 140,000 clones, more than 75% of them present only once. The sequenced sample consisted of PBMCs. These receptors all stem from a man between 50 and 59 years old in good health and CMV-seronegative.

Here the CDR3 reads CASNTPTGSGQPQHF. The CDR3 DNA sequence: TGTGCCAGTAACACTCCTACAGGGTCGGGTCAGCCCCAGCATTTT. The chain employs TRBV19 and TRBJ1-5; a possible D gene is TRBD1 (6 bases). From germline, CDR1 is LNHDA and CDR2 SQIVND (reference sequence). V was clipped by 7 bases and J by 6 bases, with 19 bases between them. This CDR3 contains 15 residues.

V gene TRBV7-2 combines with J gene TRBJ2-2; 10 positions match TRBD2. CDR1 and CDR2 from the germline V gene are SGHTA and FQGNSA. After removal of 1 base from V and 1 base from J, the junction contained 3 bases not matched to a gene. This CDR3 spans 17 amino acids. CDR3 in amino acids: CASSLDIAGGNTGELFF. The CDR3 nucleotides read TGTGCCAGCAGCTTAGATATAGCGGGGGGGAACACCGGGGAGCTGTTTTTT.